The 26 T cell receptor beta chains below all came from one sample that was sequenced in a study of T-cell reconstitution after alpha-beta-depleted transplantation in children. Unique molecular identifiers were incorporated when the TCRbeta library was constructed. TCRdb re-derived calls from the PCR reads in MiXCR, one entry per CDR3 protein. The sample shows about 830,000 distinct CDR3 sequences, 16% of them seen only once. The specimen comprised PBMCs, mostly from graft donor cells, sampled 360 days after TCRalphabeta/CD19-depleted stem cell transplant. All receptors derive from a male patient younger than 18 who had a stem cell transplant for acute lymphoblastic leukemia, so the T cells may come from the graft donor.

This clonotype was seen at least ten times. The chain links TRBV5-5 to TRBJ2-2; D uncertain. The CDR3 is 13 amino acids. In germline, CDR1 is SGHKS, CDR2 YYEKEE (reference sequence). V lost 1 base, J lost 4 bases, and 5 bases lay in between. The CDR3: CASSLPRTGELFF. CDR3 in DNA: TGTGCCAGCAGCTTGCCGCGCACCGGGGAGCTGTTTTTT.

This clonotype was counted a few times. V and J are TRBV20-1 and TRBJ2-1, with 8 bases matching TRBD2. The V gene's germline CDR1 is DFQATT and CDR2 SNEGSKA (reference sequence). CDR3 length: 12 residues. Trimming cost V 3 bases and J 13 bases; bases outside gene matches: 8. The DNA of the CDR3 is TGCAGTGCTAGCGCCAGCGGGAGTTCCCAGTTCTTC. It yields the protein CSASASGSSQFF.

This clonotype came up a few times. J is TRBJ1-1 and V is TRBV18; TRBD1 aligns across 9 bases. Germline lookup yields CDR1 KGHSH and CDR2 LQKENI. This CDR3 is built from 16 residues. Trimming removed 3 bases from V and 5 bases from J; junction bases left unmatched: 10. CDR3 sequence reads: CASSPPGTGRGTEAFF. As DNA, the CDR3 is TGTGCCAGCTCACCCCCAGGGACAGGGAGAGGGACTGAAGCTTTCTTT.

This CDR3 reads CASSLPTSGTGPHGSSYNEQFF. CDR3 nucleotides: TGTGCCAGCAGCTTACCCACGTCCGGGACAGGACCCCACGGGAGCTCCTACAATGAGCAGTTCTTC. V usage is TRBV7-2 and J usage is TRBJ2-1, with 8 bases fitting TRBD1. Germline lookup yields CDR1 SGHTA and CDR2 FQGNSA. Trimming at V came to 2 bases and at J to 0 bases, leaving 21 bases not matched to a gene. The CDR3 loop spans 22 amino acids.

V usage is TRBV19 and J usage is TRBJ1-2; maybe TRBD1 (6 bases). The ends were cut back, 6 bases at V and 8 bases at J, with 16 bases in the middle. CDR3 length: 13 amino acids. CDR1 and CDR2 from the germline V gene are LNHDA and SQIVND (reference sequence). The CDR3 sequence: CASSLGQPSGYTF. CDR3 bases: TGTGCCAGTAGCCTTGGACAGCCTTCGGGCTACACCTTC.

The CDR3 loop is CSVEIPDRGYEQYF. CDR3 nucleotide sequence: TGCAGCGTTGAAATACCGGACAGGGGATACGAGCAGTACTTC. The chain employs TRBV29-1 and TRBJ2-7; 9 nucleotides match TRBD1. The CDR3 has 14 residues. The J segment lost 4 bases and the V segment lost 2 bases, leaving 6 bases of the junction unmatched. Germline lookup yields CDR1 SQVTM and CDR2 ANQGSEA.

This clonotype appeared many times. The genes are TRBV7-9 and TRBJ2-3; a weak D match, TRBD2 (6 bases). Between the trimmed V and J ends, which lost 3 bases and 3 bases, there was a span of 13 bases. This CDR3 spans 15 amino acids. Germline values: CDR1 SEHNR, CDR2 FQNEAQ (reference sequence). In DNA, the CDR3 is TGTGCCAGCAGCTTGTGGGGCGGGAAGACAGATACGCAGTATTTT. Its protein product is CASSLWGGKTDTQYF. The variable domain in full, completed from reference TRBV7-9 and TRBJ2-3, reads DTGVSQNPRHKITKRGQNVTFRCDPISEHNRLYWYRQTLGQGPEFLTYFQNEAQLEKSRLLSDRFSAERPKGSFSTLEIQRTEQGDSAMYLCASSLWGGKTDTQYFGPGTRLTVL.

The table lists this clonotype with a few counts. The V call is TRBV20-1, the J call TRBJ2-1; TRBD2 is a possible D gene (6 bases). V was clipped by 2 bases and J by 9 bases, with 14 bases between them. CDR1 and CDR2 from the germline V gene are DFQATT and SNEGSKA (reference sequence). This CDR3 contains 13 residues. In DNA, the CDR3 is TGCAGTGCTAGACAGGCTAGCGAGGGTGAGCAGTTCTTC. It translates to CSARQASEGEQFF.

Many counts were recorded for this clonotype. The rearrangement uses TRBV12-3 or TRBV12-4 and TRBJ1-1; D is ambiguous. The V and J ends lost 3 bases and 1 base respectively, with 3 bases between them. This CDR3 has 12 amino acids. The CDR3 loop is CASSFTNTEAFF. CDR3 bases: TGTGCCAGCAGTTTTACGAACACTGAAGCTTTCTTT.

The chain uses TRBV5-1 and TRBJ1-5; tentatively, D is TRBD1 (6 bases). The CDR3 is made up of 15 amino acids. V was cut by 2 bases and J by 5 bases, with 14 bases left in between. From germline, CDR1 is SGHRS and CDR2 YFSETQ. The CDR3 DNA sequence: TGCGCCAGCAGCTTTACAGGGTCGAAGGATCAGCCCCAGCATTTT. It codes for CASSFTGSKDQPQHF.

This clonotype was observed a few times. J is TRBJ2-1 and V is TRBV29-1; D possibly matches TRBD1 or TRBD2 (6 bases each). This CDR3 spans 18 amino acids. Trimming took off 4 bases at V and 0 bases at J, with 22 bases between the two ends. The germline CDR1 and CDR2 sequences are SQVTM and ANQGSEA. CDR3 amino acids: CSVAGAARTSSSYNEQFF. In DNA form, the CDR3 reads TGCAGCGTTGCGGGGGCCGCGAGGACCTCGAGCTCCTACAATGAGCAGTTCTTC.

This clonotype was detected a few times. The chain joins TRBV29-1 to TRBJ2-3; D might be TRBD1 or TRBD2, each matching 5 bases. This CDR3 has 13 amino acids. Germline CDR1 SQVTM, CDR2 ANQGSEA. CDR3 residues: CSGEGSGTDTQYF. The CDR3 nucleotides are TGCAGTGGAGAGGGGTCGGGCACAGATACGCAGTATTTT.

The V gene is TRBV20-1, the J gene TRBJ2-7; the match to TRBD2 covers 13 bases. V shed 2 bases and J 9 bases; nucleotides not matched to a gene: 7. CDR3 length: 14 amino acids. Germline lookup yields CDR1 DFQATT and CDR2 SNEGSKA (reference sequence). The CDR3 region has the DNA TGCAGTGCTAGACAGGGACTAGCGGGACTAGGGCAGTACTTC. As protein: CSARQGLAGLGQYF.

This clonotype was seen only a few times. The rearrangement joins TRBV7-8 to TRBJ2-7, with 12 bases lining up with TRBD2. V lost 0 bases, J lost 7 bases, and 10 bases stayed unmatched. From germline, CDR1 is SGHVS and CDR2 FQNEAQ. The CDR3 is 17 residues long. Here the CDR3 DNA reads TGTGCCAGCAGCTTAGCCGTGAGACTAGCGGGAGTTTCTGAGCAGTACTTC. Its protein product is CASSLAVRLAGVSEQYF. The full variable domain, with the rest looked up from reference TRBV7-8 and TRBJ2-7, is GAGVSQSPRYKVAKRGQDVALRCDPISGHVSLFWYQQALGQGPEFLTYFQNEAQLDKSGLPSDRFFAERPEGSVSTLKIQRTQQEDSAVYLCASSLAVRLAGVSEQYFGPGTRLTVT.

V and J are TRBV7-3 and TRBJ2-1; D is possibly TRBD1 or TRBD2 (5 bases each). V lost 1 base and J lost 0, with 13 bases in between. CDR3 length equals 17 residues. The germline V gene has CDR1 SGHTA and CDR2 FQGTGA. The CDR3 sequence: CASSLSGARGSYNEQFF. The CDR3 DNA follows: TGTGCCAGCAGCTTAAGCGGCGCGAGGGGCTCCTACAATGAGCAGTTCTTC. Full variable domain (outside the CDR3, taken from reference TRBV7-3 and TRBJ2-1): GAGVSQTPSNKVTEKGKYVELRCDPISGHTALYWYRQSLGQGPEFLIYFQGTGAADDSGLPNDRFFAVRPEGSVSTLKIQRTERGDSAVYLCASSLSGARGSYNEQFFGPGTRLTVL.

The gene calls are TRBV20-1 and TRBJ1-3, with TRBD1 as a possible D gene (5 bases). CDR3 length: 15 residues. Trimming pared 4 bases from V and 0 bases from J, leaving 13 bases between. CDR1 DFQATT and CDR2 SNEGSKA come from the germline V gene (reference sequence). CDR3 in DNA: TGCAGTGCTACAAGGGGAACCATCTCTGGAAACACCATATATTTT. This translates into CSATRGTISGNTIYF.

This clonotype was picked up a small number of times. The V and J genes are TRBV2 and TRBJ2-1; D could derive from TRBD1 or TRBD2 (5 bases each). Germline V gene lookup returns CDR1 SNHLY and CDR2 FYNNEI. Trimming pared 2 bases from V and 5 bases from J, leaving 16 bases between. The CDR3 extends over 16 amino acids. CDR3 sequence: CASSERDRLTNNEQFF. The DNA of the CDR3 is TGTGCCAGCAGTGAACGGGACCGACTAACTAACAATGAGCAGTTCTTC.

The genes are TRBV19 and TRBJ1-5; TRBD1 matches 7 bases. There are 17 residues in the CDR3. Germline values: CDR1 LNHDA, CDR2 SQIVND (reference sequence). Unmatched junction bases numbered 11, after V lost 5 bases and J lost 1 base. Written as DNA, the CDR3 is TGTGCCAGTAGTCTCAGGGGGACGGGGCAAAGCAATCAGCCCCAGCATTTT. Its protein is CASSLRGTGQSNQPQHF.

V usage is TRBV5-1 and J usage is TRBJ2-1; D might be TRBD1 or TRBD2, each matching 5 bases. V lost 2 bases and J 11 bases, leaving 8 bases between the germline ends. The CDR3 spans 11 residues. Looked up from germline, CDR1 is SGHRS and CDR2 is YFSETQ. The CDR3 coding sequence is TGCGCCAGCAGCTTTGGGGGTAAGCAGTTCTTC. It specifies CASSFGGKQFF.

The chain links TRBV27 to TRBJ2-7; 7 positions agree with TRBD1. The CDR3 is 13 amino acids. Germline values: CDR1 MNHEY, CDR2 SMNVEV (reference sequence). V was pared by 8 bases and J by 3 bases, with 7 bases of the junction left unmatched. The CDR3 protein is CASGTGVNYEQYF. In DNA, the CDR3 is TGTGCCAGCGGAACAGGGGTTAACTACGAGCAGTACTTC.

The chain recombines TRBV27 with TRBJ1-4; D possibly corresponds to TRBD1 (5 bases). CDR1 is MNHEY, CDR2 SMNVEV, per germline (reference sequence). Trimming shortened V by 3 bases and J by 4 bases, and 12 bases separated the two germline ends. This CDR3 spans 15 amino acids. The CDR3 coding sequence is TGTGCCAGCAGTTTTGGGGCGCCGGGTAATGAAAAACTGTTTTTT. Amino acid sequence: CASSFGAPGNEKLFF.

This sequence joins TRBV7-2 and TRBJ2-1; D is unresolved. Trimming stripped 3 bases from V and 9 bases from J, with 12 bases between. This CDR3 comprises 13 residues. Germline CDR1 is SGHTA and CDR2 is FQGNSA. The CDR3 region has the DNA TGTGCCAGCAGCTTTCCCCCCTTTATTGAGCAGTTCTTC. The encoded protein is CASSFPPFIEQFF.

V is TRBV5-6 and J is TRBJ2-3; D might be TRBD2 (7 bases). From germline, CDR1 is SGHDT and CDR2 YYEEEE. Trimming stripped 4 bases from V and 10 bases from J, with 19 bases between. This CDR3 is 14 amino acids long. The CDR3 sequence: CASSAGDIRVPQYF. CDR3 bases: TGTGCCAGCAGCGCGGGGGACATTCGAGTACCGCAGTATTTT.

V and J are TRBV7-9 and TRBJ2-1, with D possibly TRBD1 on 6 matching bases. Looked up from germline, CDR1 is SEHNR and CDR2 is FQNEAQ (reference sequence). Trimming pared 11 bases from V and 6 bases from J, leaving 11 bases between. The CDR3 consists of 11 residues. The CDR3 region has the DNA TGTGCCGGGACAATAGCCAATGAGCAGTTCTTC. Its translation: CAGTIANEQFF.

This rearrangement joins TRBV5-1 to TRBJ2-7; 7 positions match TRBD2. This CDR3 region has 15 residues. Germline V lookup: CDR1 SGHRS, CDR2 YFSETQ. After removal of 1 base from V and 6 bases from J, the junction contained 10 bases not matched to a gene. As DNA, the CDR3 is TGCGCCAGCAGCTTGACCGGGTTAGCGGGTAGCGAGCAGTACTTC. It is translated as CASSLTGLAGSEQYF.

The chain couples TRBV6-2 or TRBV6-3 to TRBJ2-1; D uncertain. V lost 6 bases, J lost 3 bases, and 12 bases lay in between. Germline lookup yields CDR1 MNHEY and CDR2 SVGEGT. The CDR3 contains 14 residues. The CDR3 here is CASRLGRVYNEQFF. In DNA, the CDR3 is TGTGCCAGCAGACTCGGACGAGTCTACAATGAGCAGTTCTTC.